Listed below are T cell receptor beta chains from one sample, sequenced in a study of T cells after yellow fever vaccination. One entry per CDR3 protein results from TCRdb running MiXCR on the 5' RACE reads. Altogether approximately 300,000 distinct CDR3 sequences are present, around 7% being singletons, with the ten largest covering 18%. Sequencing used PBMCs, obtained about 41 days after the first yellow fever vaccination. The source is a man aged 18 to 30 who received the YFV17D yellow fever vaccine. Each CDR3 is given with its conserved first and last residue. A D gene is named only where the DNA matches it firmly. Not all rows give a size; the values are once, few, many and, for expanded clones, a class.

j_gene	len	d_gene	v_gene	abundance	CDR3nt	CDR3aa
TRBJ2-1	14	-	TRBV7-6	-	TGTGCCAGCAGCTTAGACGGGGACCGGGATGAGCAGTTCTTC	CASSLDGDRDEQFF
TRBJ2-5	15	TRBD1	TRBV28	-	TGTGCCAGCAGTTTGCCGGGGACAGGGGCTAAGACCCAGTACTTC	CASSLPGTGAKTQYF
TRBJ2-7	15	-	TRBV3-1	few	TGTGCCAGCAGCCAAGACCACCCAGGGGCCTACGAGCAGTACTTC	CASSQDHPGAYEQYF
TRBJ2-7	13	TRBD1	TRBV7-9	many	TGTGCCAGCAGCTGGACAGGGTATGATGAGCAGTACTTC	CASSWTGYDEQYF
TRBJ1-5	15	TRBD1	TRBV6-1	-	TGTGCCAGCAGTCTAAACCGGGACAGTGATCAGCCCCAGCATTTT	CASSLNRDSDQPQHF
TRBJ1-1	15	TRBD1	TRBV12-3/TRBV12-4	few	TGTGCCAGCAGTTTAGGGGACAGGGGGCCCACTGAAGCTTTCTTT	CASSLGDRGPTEAFF
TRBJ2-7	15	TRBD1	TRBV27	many	TGTGCCAGCAGGCCTCGGACAGGGGGCTACAACGAGCAGTACTTC	CASRPRTGGYNEQYF
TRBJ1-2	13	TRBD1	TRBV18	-	TGTGCCAGCTCAACACAGGGGGCGGCTGGCTACACCTTC	CASSTQGAAGYTF
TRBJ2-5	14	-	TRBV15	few	TGTGCCACCAGCAGAGACCGCAGCCAAGAGACCCAGTACTTC	CATSRDRSQETQYF
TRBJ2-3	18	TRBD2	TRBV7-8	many	TGTGCCAGCAGCTTACCACCGGCATGGCGGGGGGGCACATATACGCAGTATTTT	CASSLPPAWRGGTYTQYF
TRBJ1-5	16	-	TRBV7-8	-	TGTGCCAGCAGCTTGGGTGGGGGACACGGGGGTCAGCCCCAGCATTTT	CASSLGGGHGGQPQHF
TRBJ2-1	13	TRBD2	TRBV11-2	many	TGTGCCACCCGACTAGCGACCTACAATGAGCAGTTCTTC	CATRLATYNEQFF
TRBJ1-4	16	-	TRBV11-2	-	TGTGCCAGCAGCCCCCCTCCAGAGACAACTAATGAAAAACTGTTTTTT	CASSPPPETTNEKLFF
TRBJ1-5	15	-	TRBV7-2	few	TGTGCCAGCACCCTTCGGGGTTATAGCAATCAGCCCCAGCATTTT	CASTLRGYSNQPQHF
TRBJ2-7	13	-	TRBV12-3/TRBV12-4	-	TGTGCCAGCAGTATGACGACACCCTACGAGCAGTACTTC	CASSMTTPYEQYF
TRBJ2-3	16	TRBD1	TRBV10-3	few	TGTGCCATCAGCTCCGGGGACAGGGGCATCACAGATACGCAGTATTTT	CAISSGDRGITDTQYF
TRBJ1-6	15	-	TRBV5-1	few	TGCGCCAGCAGCTTGGTGTGGACGGGAGATTCACCCCTCCACTTT	CASSLVWTGDSPLHF
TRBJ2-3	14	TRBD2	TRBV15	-	TGTGCCACCAGCAGTAGCGGGGGCACAGATACGCAGTATTTT	CATSSSGGTDTQYF
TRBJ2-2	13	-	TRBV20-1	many	TGCAGTGCTAGTCTTCTCAACACCGGGGAGCTGTTTTTT	CSASLLNTGELFF
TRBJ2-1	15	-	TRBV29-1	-	TGCAGCGTTGAACTTAGGTTCAGCTCCTACAATGAGCAGTTCTTC	CSVELRFSSYNEQFF
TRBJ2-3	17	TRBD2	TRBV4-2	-	TGTGCCAGCAGCCAGCATCTCAACGGGGGGGCGTCAGATACGCAGTATTTT	CASSQHLNGGASDTQYF
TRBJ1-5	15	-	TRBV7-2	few	TGTGCCAGCAGCTTAGAAGCGACAGTAAATCAGCCCCAGCATTTT	CASSLEATVNQPQHF
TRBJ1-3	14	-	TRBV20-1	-	TGCAGTGCTGCGTGGCCGGGACTGGGAAACACCATATATTTT	CSAAWPGLGNTIYF
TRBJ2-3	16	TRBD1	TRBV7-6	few	TGTGCCAGCAGCTCACGACAGGGGGCCGGCACAGATACGCAGTATTTT	CASSSRQGAGTDTQYF
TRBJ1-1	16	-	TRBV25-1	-	TGTGCCAGCAGTGACCCCGCGTTCTTCATGAACACTGAAGCTTTCTTT	CASSDPAFFMNTEAFF
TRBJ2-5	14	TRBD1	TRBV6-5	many	TGTGCCGCCGACCGACAGGGAAGAGGGGAGACCCAGTACTTC	CAADRQGRGETQYF
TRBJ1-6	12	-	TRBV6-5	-	TGTGCCAGCAGTTACGGGGTTTCACCCCTCCACTTT	CASSYGVSPLHF
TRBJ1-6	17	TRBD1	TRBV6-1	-	TGTGCCAGCAGCCAGAGACAGGGTCGGTCCTATAATTCACCCCTCCACTTT	CASSQRQGRSYNSPLHF
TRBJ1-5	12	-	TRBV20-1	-	TGCAGTGCAAAGAGGGGGAATCAGCCCCAGCATTTT	CSAKRGNQPQHF
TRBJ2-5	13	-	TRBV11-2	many	TGTGCCAGCAGCTTCGGACAGCAAGAGACCCAGTACTTC	CASSFGQQETQYF
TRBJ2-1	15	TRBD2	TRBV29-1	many	TGCAGCGTTGAAGCAACTAGCGGGGGGGCGAATGAGCAGTTCTTC	CSVEATSGGANEQFF
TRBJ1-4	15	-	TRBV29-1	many	TGCAGCGTTGCCGATACGAGTGGGACTAATGAAAAACTGTTTTTT	CSVADTSGTNEKLFF
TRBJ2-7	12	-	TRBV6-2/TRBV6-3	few	TGTGCCAGCGCCCCGGCGGGACCCGAGCAGTACTTC	CASAPAGPEQYF
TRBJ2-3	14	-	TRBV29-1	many	TGCAGCGTTGGGTACACCCAAGGGGCAGATACGCAGTATTTT	CSVGYTQGADTQYF
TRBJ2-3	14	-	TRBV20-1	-	TGCAGTGCTCCCACAGGGCTTTTTACAGATACGCAGTATTTT	CSAPTGLFTDTQYF
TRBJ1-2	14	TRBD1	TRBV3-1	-	TGTGCCAGCAGCCGAGATAGGACAGGAGGAGGCTACACCTTC	CASSRDRTGGGYTF
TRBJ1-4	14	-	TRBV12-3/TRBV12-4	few	TGTGCCAGCAGTTCCAAAAATCGGGTGGAAAAACTGTTTTTT	CASSSKNRVEKLFF
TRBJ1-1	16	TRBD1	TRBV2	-	TGTGCCAGCAGGGGAGGGACAGGGCGGGGGGACACTGAAGCTTTCTTT	CASRGGTGRGDTEAFF
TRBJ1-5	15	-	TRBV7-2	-	TGTGCCAGCAGCATCTTCGCGGGACTAGGTCAGCCCCAGCATTTT	CASSIFAGLGQPQHF
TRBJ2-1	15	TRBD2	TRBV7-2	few	TGTGCCAGCAGTCGGACTAGCGGGGGAGGAGATGAGCAGTTCTTC	CASSRTSGGGDEQFF
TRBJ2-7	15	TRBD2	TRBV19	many	TGTGCCAGTAGTCCCCGTAGCGGGCCAACCTACGAGCAGTACTTC	CASSPRSGPTYEQYF
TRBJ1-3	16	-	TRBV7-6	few	TGTGCCAGCAGCCTTCTTGCTTCGAGCTCTGGAAACACCATATATTTT	CASSLLASSSGNTIYF
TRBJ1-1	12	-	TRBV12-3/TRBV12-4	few	TGTGCCAGCAGGGCAACCAACACTGAAGCTTTCTTT	CASRATNTEAFF
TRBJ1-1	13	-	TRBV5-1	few	TGCGCCAGCATGGCCGGGACTAACACTGAAGCTTTCTTT	CASMAGTNTEAFF
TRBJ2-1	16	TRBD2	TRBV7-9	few	TGTGCCAGCAGCTTTATCGGGACTAGCGGATACAATGAGCAGTTCTTC	CASSFIGTSGYNEQFF
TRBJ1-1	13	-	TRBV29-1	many	TGCAGCGTTGAAGTTTCCGTACGGAGTGAAGCTTTCTTT	CSVEVSVRSEAFF
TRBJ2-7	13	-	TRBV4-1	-	TGCGCCAGCAGCCAAGGCGGGGTGTACGAGCAGTACTTC	CASSQGGVYEQYF
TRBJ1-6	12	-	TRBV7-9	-	TGTGCCATTACCCGGGAACTTTCACCCCTCCACTTT	CAITRELSPLHF
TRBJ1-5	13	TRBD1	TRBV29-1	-	TGCAGCGTGCCTGGACAGGGTGGTCAGCCCCAGCATTTT	CSVPGQGGQPQHF
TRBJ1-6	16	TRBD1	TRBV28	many	TGTGCCAGCAGTGCATTAATCGGGACAGCTAATTCACCCCTCCACTTT	CASSALIGTANSPLHF
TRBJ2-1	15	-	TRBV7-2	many	TGTGCCAGCAGACGGGGACACAATTCCTACAATGAGCAGTTCTTC	CASRRGHNSYNEQFF
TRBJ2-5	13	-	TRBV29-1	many	TGCAGCGTTGAAGCCGAGGGGCTGGAGACCCAGTACTTC	CSVEAEGLETQYF
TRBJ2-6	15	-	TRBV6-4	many	TGTGCCAGCAGTGACTCGAAATCTGGGGCCAACGTCCTGACTTTC	CASSDSKSGANVLTF
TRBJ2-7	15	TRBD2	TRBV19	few	TGTGCCAGTAGACTTCGGGCTAGCGGTACCTACGAGCAGTACTTC	CASRLRASGTYEQYF